Below are 29 T cell receptor beta chains sequenced from a single sample in a study of cytomegalovirus exposure and HLA in healthy donors (dated by TCRdb to 2016 to 2017). The method was the immunoSEQ multiplex PCR assay. For the multiplex PCR, a mixture combining 60 forward primers for TCR Vbeta segments and 13 reverse primers for TCR Jbeta segments was used. This immuneACCESS table, as held by TCRdb, lists in-frame sequences with V and J called but not all clones. Of the missing ones, under half trace to an unresolved V gene in checked studies; the others have no known cause. In all, the sample holds approximately 240,000 clones, and 70% to 85% of those were seen once. 0.58% of the sample is in the top ten clones. Sequencing input: PBMCs. The receptor set was obtained from a woman aged 40-49 years in good health and CMV-seronegative.

This rearrangement joins TRBV4-1 to TRBJ1-5; D may be TRBD1 (5 bases). The V end was cut by 4 bases, the J end by 5 bases, with 9 bases between. Germline V gene data show CDR1 as MGHRA and CDR2 as YSYEKL. This CDR3 region has 13 residues. The CDR3 reads CASSLGTDQPQHF. The CDR3 DNA reads TGCGCCAGCAGCCTAGGGACTGATCAGCCCCAGCATTTT.

With regard to this clone: The identical CDR3 is also encoded by other nucleotide sequences in the sample. V is TRBV9 and J is TRBJ2-6, with a tentative D call TRBD2 (5 bases). CDR1 is SGDLS and CDR2 is YYNGEE in the germline V gene. The V and J ends lost 0 bases and 2 bases respectively, with 9 bases between them. The CDR3 is 16 residues long. CDR3 nucleotide sequence: TGTGCCAGCAGCGTAGGGATGAGGGCTGGGGCCAACGTCCTGACTTTC. Amino acid sequence: CASSVGMRAGANVLTF.

This chain joins TRBV2 and TRBJ1-1, with 9 bases fitting TRBD1. Germline V gives CDR1 SNHLY, CDR2 FYNNEI. The CDR3 is made up of 15 amino acids. After removal of 5 bases from V and 1 base from J, the junction contained 5 bases not matched to a gene. CDR3 DNA: TGTGCCAGCAGTCAACAGGGGGCCGGGAACACTGAAGCTTTCTTT. Translation gives CASSQQGAGNTEAFF.

The chain recombines TRBV7-9 with TRBJ2-1; TRBD2 matches at 12 bases. The CDR3 has 14 residues. Trimming cost V 3 bases and J 10 bases; bases outside gene matches: 4. Germline CDR1 reads SEHNR; CDR2 reads FQNEAQ (reference sequence). The CDR3 region is CASSFLAGGLEQFF. Written as DNA, the CDR3 is TGTGCCAGCAGCTTTCTAGCGGGGGGGCTGGAGCAGTTCTTC.

In its sample, this clone was seen once. The rearrangement links TRBV30 to TRBJ1-3; tentative D call: TRBD1 (6 bases). This CDR3 spans 15 amino acids. Per the germline V gene, CDR1 is GTSNPN and CDR2 is SVGIG (reference sequence). The germline V and J ends were trimmed by 3 bases and 0 bases, with 12 bases remaining between them. The CDR3 reads CAWSTGHYSGNTIYF. The CDR3 DNA sequence: TGTGCCTGGAGCACGGGACACTACTCTGGAAACACCATATATTTT.

V usage is TRBV7-2 and J usage is TRBJ1-5, with 7 positions matching TRBD1. V gave up 5 bases and J gave up 4 bases; unmatched junction bases: 2. This CDR3 region has 13 residues. The V gene's germline CDR1 is SGHTA and CDR2 FQGNSA. For the CDR3, the DNA is TGTGCCAGCAGCGTGGACAGGAATCAGCCCCAGCATTTT. Its translation: CASSVDRNQPQHF.

With regard to this clone: The CDR3 carries no conserved terminal phenylalanine or tryptophan, so it likely arises from a read error. The genes are TRBV5-1 and TRBJ1-5; D might be TRBD1 (6 bases). V was cut by 7 bases and J by 3 bases, with 14 bases left in between. CDR3 length equals 14 residues. Germline values: CDR1 SGHRS, CDR2 YFSETQ. The CDR3 DNA reads TGCGCCAGCTCGTTCGGACAGCCCAATCAGCCCCAGCATTCT. Translation gives CASSFGQPNQPQHS.

The V and J genes are TRBV4-1 and TRBJ1-2, with 7 bases fitting TRBD1. Trimming removed 4 bases from V and 4 bases from J; junction bases left unmatched: 9. CDR3 length: 15 residues. Germline CDR1 reads MGHRA; CDR2 reads YSYEKL. Here the CDR3 DNA reads TGCGCCAGCAGCCGTGGGGACAGCGTCCTCTATGGCTACACCTTC. Translated: CASSRGDSVLYGYTF.

This rearrangement joins TRBV2 to TRBJ1-2, with 7 bases fitting TRBD1. The CDR3 runs to 16 residues. Germline V lookup: CDR1 SNHLY, CDR2 FYNNEI. The ends lost 1 base at V and 7 bases at J; junction bases unmatched: 12. The DNA of the CDR3 is TGTGCCAGCAGTGAAGTCAGGGGGAAGAAAAGTGGTGGCTACACCTTC. Translation: CASSEVRGKKSGGYTF.

The genes are TRBV6-5 and TRBJ1-1, with D maybe TRBD1 (5 bases). Germline V lookup: CDR1 MNHEY, CDR2 SVGAGI. The CDR3 covers 14 residues. V was cut by 6 bases and J by 2 bases, with 13 bases left in between. The CDR3 region has the DNA TGTGCCAGCAGGAGCGGGGGTATAAACACTGAAGCTTTCTTT. Protein product: CASRSGGINTEAFF.

The chain couples TRBV11-2 to TRBJ1-1; tentative D call: TRBD1 (6 bases). Germline CDR1 and CDR2: SGHAT and FQNNGV. Trimming cost V 6 bases and J 8 bases, with 16 bases left between them. The CDR3 length is 13 residues. The CDR3 here is CASRAPRGAEAFF. The CDR3 DNA reads TGTGCCAGCAGGGCCCCTCGGGGGGCAGAAGCTTTCTTT.

The chain recombines TRBV6-5 with TRBJ2-5, with D tentatively TRBD2 (7 bases). CDR1 and CDR2 from the germline V gene are MNHEY and SVGAGI. The CDR3 sequence is 15 residues long. Trimming stripped 5 bases from V and 5 bases from J, with 18 bases between. CDR3: CASSRLGGRLETQYF. The CDR3 DNA follows: TGTGCCAGCAGTCGCCTGGGGGGGCGCTTGGAGACCCAGTACTTC.

The chain uses TRBV7-8 and TRBJ1-1, with D uncertain. CDR1 and CDR2 (germline): SGHVS, FQNEAQ. V was trimmed by 0 bases and J by 8 bases, leaving 10 bases between them. This CDR3 has 13 amino acids. The DNA of the CDR3 is TGTGCCAGCAGCTTAGCGCGTCCGGGGGAAGCTTTCTTT. Translated, it gives CASSLARPGEAFF.

This clone was found a few times. CDR3 in DNA: TGCGCCAGCAGTGAGGTGGCAGGGGACACTGAAGCTTTCTTT. Translation: CASSEVAGDTEAFF. The V gene is TRBV10-2, the J gene TRBJ1-1; D possibly corresponds to TRBD1 (6 bases). This CDR3 is built from 14 residues. The V gene lost 2 bases and the J gene lost 3 bases, with 10 bases spanning the gap. Germline values: CDR1 WSHSY, CDR2 SAAADI.

The V and J genes are TRBV30 and TRBJ2-3; D possibly corresponds to TRBD2 (6 bases). V was shortened by 6 bases and J by 6 bases, with 19 bases between the two germline ends. The CDR3 is 14 residues long. Looked up from germline, CDR1 is GTSNPN and CDR2 is SVGIG (reference sequence). CDR3 nucleotide sequence: TGTGCCTGTCAGGACGGGGGTGGGCGGGATACGCAGTATTTT. Residues: CACQDGGGRDTQYF.

The rearrangement uses TRBV10-1 and TRBJ2-3; D uncertain. V lost 9 bases to trimming and J lost 4 bases, with 5 bases between them. The germline gives CDR1 WNHNN, CDR2 SYGVQD (reference sequence). The CDR3 totals 10 residues. CDR3 DNA: TGCGCCAGGTCTCCAGATACGCAGTATTTT. It codes for CARSPDTQYF.

In its sample, this clone was seen once. The chain carries TRBV2 and TRBJ2-5; 10 nucleotides align to TRBD1. The CDR3 extends over 17 amino acids. The germline gives CDR1 SNHLY, CDR2 FYNNEI. J was trimmed by 5 bases and V by 0 bases; bases with no gene match: 9. The CDR3 spells CASSEALGQGYWETQYF. In DNA form, the CDR3 reads TGTGCCAGCAGTGAAGCATTGGGACAGGGGTATTGGGAGACCCAGTACTTC. The full variable domain, with the rest looked up from reference TRBV2 and TRBJ2-5, is EPEVTQTPSHQVTQMGQEVILRCVPISNHLYFYWYRQILGQKVEFLVSFYNNEISEKSEIFDDQFSVERPDGSNFTLKIRSTKLEDSAMYFCASSEALGQGYWETQYFGPGTRLLVL.

The J gene is TRBJ2-3, the V gene TRBV6-6; TRBD2 matches at 12 bases. The CDR3 totals 15 residues. Germline CDR1 is MNHNY and CDR2 is SVGAGI (reference sequence). The V gene end was trimmed by 7 bases and the J gene end by 4 bases; junction bases not matched to a gene: 6. The CDR3 DNA reads as TGTGCCAGCAAGCTAGCGGGGGGGCGGGCAGATACGCAGTATTTT. This sequence encodes CASKLAGGRADTQYF.

This chain joins TRBV28 and TRBJ1-5; the match to TRBD1 covers 8 bases. The CDR3 is 16 amino acids. CDR1 is MDHEN, CDR2 SYDVKM, per germline. Trimming took 6 bases from V and 6 from J; bases not matched to a gene: 13. The CDR3 here is CASSQTPGQGGQPQHF. The CDR3 DNA follows: TGTGCCAGCAGCCAAACCCCCGGACAGGGAGGTCAGCCCCAGCATTTT.

This chain joins TRBV9 and TRBJ2-2, with D perhaps matching TRBD2 (6 bases). Looked up from germline, CDR1 is SGDLS and CDR2 is YYNGEE. This CDR3 region has 16 residues. V lost 0 bases and J 3 bases, leaving 12 bases between the germline ends. Here the CDR3 DNA reads TGTGCCAGCAGCGTAGTGTCCGGGGGTGACACCGGGGAGCTGTTTTTT. The encoded protein is CASSVVSGGDTGELFF. Variable domain in full (rest from reference TRBV9 and TRBJ2-2): DSGVTQTPKHLITATGQRVTLRCSPRSGDLSVYWYQQSLDQGLQFLIQYYNGEERAKGNILERFSAQQFPDLHSELNLSSLELGDSALYFCASSVVSGGDTGELFFGEGSRLTVL.

J is TRBJ2-7 and V is TRBV7-2; the match to TRBD1 covers 8 bases. Germline V lookup: CDR1 SGHTA, CDR2 FQGNSA. The V and J ends lost 1 base and 4 bases, in that order; junction bases with no gene match: 3. The CDR3 has 14 residues. DNA for the CDR3: TGTGCCAGCAGCTTAGACAGGGGGAATTACGAGCAGTACTTC. Translation gives CASSLDRGNYEQYF.

The chain uses TRBV19 and TRBJ1-1, with a tentative D call TRBD1 (5 bases). The CDR3 contains 13 residues. Looked up from germline, CDR1 is LNHDA and CDR2 is SQIVND (reference sequence). V gave up 3 bases and J gave up 8 bases, with 13 bases separating them. Written as DNA, the CDR3 is TGTGCCAGTAGTATGAAGGGGAAAGCAGAAGCTTTCTTT. It codes for CASSMKGKAEAFF. Complete variable domain (other parts from reference TRBV19 and TRBJ1-1): DGGITQSPKYLFRKEGQNVTLSCEQNLNHDAMYWYRQDPGQGLRLIYYSQIVNDFQKGDIAEGYSVSREKKESFPLTVTSAQKNPTAFYLCASSMKGKAEAFFGQGTRLTVV.

The rearrangement uses TRBV10-3 and TRBJ2-1; D perhaps matches TRBD1 (5 bases). Trimming cost V 0 bases and J 2 bases, with 14 bases left between them. The CDR3 consists of 17 residues. CDR1 is ENHRY and CDR2 is SYGVKD in the germline V gene. CDR3 nucleotide sequence: TGTGCCATCAGTGAGTCCCCAGGGATGAACGCCTACAATGAGCAGTTCTTC. As protein: CAISESPGMNAYNEQFF.

CDR3 DNA sequence: TGTGCCAGCAGTAGTGGACAGGGCCGGGGTGATACGCAGTATTTT. It codes for CASSSGQGRGDTQYF. V and J are TRBV7-2 and TRBJ2-3; the match to TRBD1 covers 8 bases. The J segment lost 6 bases and the V segment lost 6 bases, leaving 11 bases of the junction unmatched. Germline assignment: CDR1 SGHTA and CDR2 FQGNSA. The CDR3 consists of 15 residues.

This clone was recorded only once. The chain uses TRBV10-3 and TRBJ1-1; D perhaps matches TRBD1 (6 bases). There are 15 residues in the CDR3. V shed 2 bases and J shed 0 bases, with 10 bases lying between them. Germline CDR1 ENHRY, CDR2 SYGVKD. The CDR3 sequence: CAISEPGTLNTEAFF. CDR3 coding DNA: TGTGCCATCAGTGAGCCCGGGACACTGAACACTGAAGCTTTCTTT.

The CDR3 region is CASSGGYEKLFF. CDR3 DNA: TGTGCCAGCAGTGGAGGGTATGAAAAACTGTTTTTT. This chain joins TRBV2 and TRBJ1-4; D is ambiguous. With 4 bases removed from V and 6 bases from J, the gap between germline ends came to 6 bases. The length of the CDR3 is 12 residues. Germline loops: CDR1 SNHLY, CDR2 FYNNEI.

A single count supports this clone. This chain uses TRBV4-2 with TRBJ1-4; D might be TRBD1 (5 bases). The length of the CDR3 is 15 residues. Between the trimmed V and J ends, which lost 0 bases and 7 bases, there was a span of 12 bases. In germline, CDR1 is LGHNA, CDR2 YNFKEQ. The CDR3 here is CASSQDGARGEKLFF. CDR3 DNA sequence: TGTGCCAGCAGCCAAGATGGGGCTCGAGGTGAAAAACTGTTTTTT.

The chain uses TRBV7-3 and TRBJ2-1; TRBD1 agrees at 7 bases. V lost 5 bases, J lost 5 bases, and 15 bases stayed unmatched. CDR1 is SGHTA and CDR2 is FQGTGA in the germline V gene. The CDR3 is 17 residues long. The CDR3 region has the DNA TGTGCCAGCAGCCCCAAACCCCGACAGGGTGGGGACAATGAGCAGTTCTTC. The encoded protein is CASSPKPRQGGDNEQFF.

The rearrangement links TRBV7-6 to TRBJ2-3; unclear D gene. Germline CDR1 reads SGHVS; CDR2 reads FNYEAQ. The V end lost 2 bases, the J end lost 3 bases, and 12 bases lay between the germline ends. The CDR3 extends over 15 amino acids. DNA for the CDR3: TGTGCCAGCAGCTTATCCGCGACAATGACAGATACGCAGTATTTT. Translation gives CASSLSATMTDTQYF.